The table lists the clone carrying this TCR beta chain with a few counts. The data originate from a study of identical twins. Germline CDR1 and CDR2: MNHEY and SMNVEV (reference sequence). Trimming cost V 3 bases and J 7 bases, with 13 bases left between them. CDR3 size: 14 residues. TCRdb recomputed calls from the 5' RACE reads with MiXCR, one row per CDR3 protein. The table lists some 730,000 distinct CDR3 sequences, roughly 18% of them singletons. These data are also associated with another study on T cells expressing NK-cell markers. That source reports: Among eight sequenced donors, seven carried HCMV seropositivity while one was seronegative. Dominant NKG2C+ clonotypes made up about 1.0-7.5% of CD8+ T cells in roughly 6 donors. Unclear, still, was the HCMV specificity of the expanded NKG2C+ T cell clones.

The sequence derives from a woman younger than 30 in good health. Sequencing input: PBMCs. The chain combines TRBV27 with TRBJ1-5, with a weak D call TRBD1 (6 bases). The CDR3 is CASSLGRGAQPQHF. CDR3 DNA: TGTGCCAGCAGTTTGGGGCGGGGGGCGCAGCCCCAGCATTTT.